This TCR beta chain was profiled in a study of tumor-infiltrating lymphocytes in primary liver carcinoma. Study findings and constraints: Compared with tumor region pairs, tumor-adjacent and tumor-blood pairs overlapped less.

As for this clonotype: The antigen is undetermined.

For blood RNA, unsorted whole blood served as the source, and germline DNA was extracted too. Donors were untreated and chronically infected with HBV. TCR beta cDNA was reverse-transcribed from approximately 0.45 ug of total RNA. The reaction used a constant-region primer and ProtoScript II reverse transcriptase. The TCR beta library was amplified through three nested multiplex PCR rounds in a modified ARM-PCR procedure. Two initial PCR rounds of around 10 cycles each paired TRBV1-TRBV30 forward primers with a C-beta reverse primer. MiXCR was run by TCRdb on the multiplex PCR reads, yielding one entry per CDR3 protein. The repertoire has 300,000 to 400,000 distinct CDR3 sequences, 65% of them found once; the top ten carry 5.5% to 8%. The CDR3 sequence is 14 residues long. Germline V gene data show CDR1 as MNHEY and CDR2 as SVGAGI. Trimming pared 7 bases from V and 4 bases from J, leaving 13 bases between.

V is TRBV6-5 and J is TRBJ2-2; D gene ambiguous. The clonotype originates from a man aged 35-49 years with primary liver carcinoma and hepatitis B virus infection. The specimen was peripheral blood. CDR3 DNA sequence: TGTGCCAGCATAGTCTGGGCCGGCACCGGGGAGCTGTTTTTT. Amino acid sequence: CASIVWAGTGELFF.